A single sample is the source of the 24 T cell receptor beta chains below, sequenced in a study of blood T cell repertoires in COVID-19. Using immunoSEQ multiplex PCR, the repertoire was profiled, and TCRdb retains in-frame clones only, with some absent. The sample consists of around 180,000 clones, roughly 85% of them appearing once. The sequencing input was peripheral blood. The receptor set was obtained from a human donor with active or convalescent COVID-19. The donor label of this sample is uncertain.

This chain joins TRBV7-3 and TRBJ2-2; D is unresolved. This CDR3 is 14 amino acids long. V lost 3 bases and J lost 5, with 10 bases in between. Germline V gene sequence: CDR1 SGHTA, CDR2 FQGTGA. As DNA, the CDR3 is TGTGCCAGCAGCTTGGCCCCCTTTACCGGGGAGCTGTTTTTT. Amino acids: CASSLAPFTGELFF.

The CDR3 DNA follows: TGTGCCAGCAGCTTACGACGGGAGGCCTATGGCTACACCTTC. Amino acid sequence: CASSLRREAYGYTF. The chain combines TRBV11-3 with TRBJ1-2; D is unclear. The CDR3 sequence is 14 residues long. Between the trimmed V and J ends, which lost 2 bases and 4 bases, there was a span of 11 bases. Per germline, CDR1 SGHNT and CDR2 YENEEA. Full variable domain (rest looked up from reference TRBV11-3 and TRBJ1-2): EAGVVQSPRYKIIEKKQPVAFWCNPISGHNTLYWYLQNLGQGPELLIRYENEEAVDDSQLPKDRFSAERLKGVDSTLKIQPAELGDSAVYLCASSLRREAYGYTFGSGTRLTVV.

This clone was recorded once. The chain links TRBV18 to TRBJ1-3; no clear D. The CDR3 runs 16 residues. CDR1 is KGHSH, CDR2 LQKENI, per germline. V lost 0 bases to trimming and J lost 4 bases, with 13 bases between them. CDR3 amino acids: CASSPPVPGSGNTIYF. The CDR3 DNA follows: TGTGCCAGCTCACCACCGGTTCCAGGATCCGGAAACACCATATATTTT.

The chain recombines TRBV5-8 with TRBJ1-5, with 7 bases that match TRBD1. Germline trimming cut 3 bases from V and 4 bases from J; bases unmatched to any gene: 10. Germline CDR1 reads SGHTS; CDR2 reads YDEGEE. The CDR3 has 16 residues. The CDR3 region has the DNA TGTGCCAGCAGCTATGGGACAGTCCTGAGGAATCAGCCCCAGCATTTT. It codes for CASSYGTVLRNQPQHF.

The chain employs TRBV19 and TRBJ1-5; 7 bases are shared with TRBD1. J lost 7 bases, V lost 6 bases, and 12 bases had no gene match. Germline CDR1 is LNHDA and CDR2 is SQIVND (reference sequence). The CDR3 consists of 15 residues. CDR3 sequence reads: CASRPSGGRGQPQHF. In nucleotides, the CDR3 is TGTGCCAGTAGACCCTCAGGGGGTCGGGGGCAGCCCCAGCATTTT.

This clone has more than one count but fewer than ten. The chain combines TRBV12-3 or TRBV12-4 with TRBJ2-7; D is uncertain. The V end lost 1 base, the J end lost 5 bases, and 3 bases lay between the germline ends. This CDR3 is built from 11 residues. The CDR3 spells CASSLGHEQYF. The CDR3 DNA follows: TGTGCCAGCAGTTTAGGGCACGAGCAGTACTTC.

J is TRBJ1-2 and V is TRBV6-5; D is uncertain. The CDR3 is 13 residues long. From germline, CDR1 is MNHEY and CDR2 SVGAGI. V was shortened by 2 bases and J by 4 bases, with 8 bases between the two germline ends. Written as DNA, the CDR3 is TGTGCCAGCAGTTACGCATCTAGCTATGGCTACACCTTC. Its protein product is CASSYASSYGYTF.

There are a few counts of this clone. This chain connects TRBV2 to TRBJ2-5; D is perhaps TRBD2 (6 bases). Germline V lookup: CDR1 SNHLY, CDR2 FYNNEI. Trimming left V 6 bases short and J 7 bases short, with 15 bases between. CDR3 size: 13 residues. This chain's CDR3 is CASRLSLGGTQYF. The CDR3, as DNA: TGTGCCAGCAGACTATCCTTGGGAGGGACCCAGTACTTC.

This sequence joins TRBV7-2 and TRBJ2-3; possibly TRBD2 for D (6 bases). Germline CDR1 is SGHTA and CDR2 is FQGNSA. Trimming removed 4 bases from V and 14 bases from J, with 13 bases in between. The CDR3 is 11 amino acids. The CDR3 sequence: CASSWDRRVYF. The CDR3, as DNA: TGTGCCAGCAGCTGGGACCGGAGGGTGTATTTT.

This clone was found a few times. V usage is TRBV24-1 and J usage is TRBJ2-2; D is perhaps TRBD2 (6 bases). CDR1 KGHDR and CDR2 SFDVKD come from the germline V gene. The CDR3 is 15 amino acids. V lost 5 bases and J lost 4, with 13 bases in between. Here the CDR3 DNA reads TGTGCCACCAGTGTGGGGGGTTTTGGCACCGGGGAGCTGTTTTTT. Translated, it gives CATSVGGFGTGELFF.

This rearrangement joins TRBV27 to TRBJ1-1; TRBD1 aligns across 8 bases. Per germline, CDR1 MNHEY and CDR2 SMNVEV (reference sequence). V was clipped by 2 bases and J by 5 bases; unmatched bases: 4. The CDR3 contains 14 residues. CDR3 residues: CASSLGQGGTEAFF. DNA of the CDR3: TGTGCCAGCAGTTTAGGACAGGGAGGTACTGAAGCTTTCTTT.

The chain joins TRBV11-3 to TRBJ2-7; possibly TRBD2 for D (6 bases). V lost 1 base to trimming and J lost 7 bases, with 8 bases between them. The germline CDR1 and CDR2 sequences are SGHNT and YENEEA. The CDR3 spans 12 residues. CDR3 sequence reads: CASSLGRGEQYF. DNA for the CDR3: TGTGCCAGCAGCTTAGGGCGGGGAGAGCAGTACTTC.

The chain links TRBV14 to TRBJ2-2, with TRBD2 identical over 10 bases. After removal of 0 bases from V and 6 bases from J, the junction contained 10 bases not matched to a gene. CDR3 length: 18 amino acids. In germline, CDR1 is SGHDN, CDR2 FVKESK. As DNA, the CDR3 is TGTGCCAGCAGCCAAGAAATAGTGTTAGCGGGAGGCTCCGGGGAGCTGTTTTTT. As protein: CASSQEIVLAGGSGELFF.

The chain carries TRBV7-2 and TRBJ1-6; tentatively, D is TRBD1 (6 bases). V was cut by 6 bases and J by 4 bases, with 7 bases left in between. The CDR3 covers 13 residues. The germline V gene has CDR1 SGHTA and CDR2 FQGNSA. The CDR3 DNA follows: TGTGCCAGCAGAGACAGGTATAATTCACCCCTCCACTTT. Its translation: CASRDRYNSPLHF.

The chain combines TRBV29-1 with TRBJ2-3, with TRBD2 matching 10 bases. Germline-derived CDR1 and CDR2 are SQVTM and ANQGSEA. The CDR3 is 16 residues long. Unmatched junction bases numbered 9, after V lost 4 bases and J lost 2 bases. CDR3 amino acids: CSVGSSGGALTDTQYF. The CDR3 region has the DNA TGCAGCGTTGGCTCTAGCGGGGGAGCCCTCACAGATACGCAGTATTTT.

The chain uses TRBV24-1 and TRBJ2-1; TRBD2 matches at 7 bases. The CDR3 contains 15 residues. After removal of 1 base from V and 13 bases from J, the junction contained 12 bases not matched to a gene. Germline CDR1 KGHDR, CDR2 SFDVKD. The CDR3: CATSDFVTGGSIQFF. In DNA, the CDR3 is TGTGCCACCAGTGATTTCGTTACGGGCGGGAGTATACAGTTCTTC.

V is TRBV5-4 and J is TRBJ2-7, with 9 bases aligning to TRBD2. The trim removed 0 bases at V and 3 bases at J, leaving 4 bases unmatched. This CDR3 has 15 amino acids. The germline V gene has CDR1 SGHNT and CDR2 YYREEE (reference sequence). The CDR3 sequence: CASSLGGLAVYEQYF. CDR3 coding DNA: TGTGCCAGCAGCTTGGGGGGACTAGCAGTCTACGAGCAGTACTTC. Filled out from reference TRBV5-4 and TRBJ2-7, the complete variable domain reads ETGVTQSPTHLIKTRGQQVTLRCSSQSGHNTVSWYQQALGQGPQFIFQYYREEENGRGNFPPRFSGLQFPNYSSELNVNALELDDSALYLCASSLGGLAVYEQYFGPGTRLTVT.

This chain connects TRBV14 to TRBJ2-7, with 7 bases fitting TRBD2. Germline trimming cut 1 base from V and 2 bases from J; bases unmatched to any gene: 2. CDR3 length equals 14 residues. Per germline, CDR1 SGHDN and CDR2 FVKESK. The CDR3 DNA is TGTGCCAGCAGCCAAGTAGGGACTACCTACGAGCAGTACTTC. The encoded protein is CASSQVGTTYEQYF.

This chain joins TRBV5-1 and TRBJ1-4, with no clear D. V was trimmed by 4 bases and J by 8 bases, leaving 15 bases between them. The CDR3 runs 14 residues. Germline loops: CDR1 SGHRS, CDR2 YFSETQ. The DNA of the CDR3 is TGCGCCAGCAGCCTCCAAGGCTTCGGGGAAAAACTGTTTTTT. Its translation is CASSLQGFGEKLFF.

The chain uses TRBV7-2 and TRBJ2-2; D is undetermined. V was clipped by 4 bases and J by 5 bases, with 8 bases between them. CDR3 length equals 13 residues. CDR1 is SGHTA and CDR2 is FQGNSA in the germline V gene. The CDR3 bases are TGTGCCAGCAGCTCCCCGGTAACCGGGGAGCTGTTTTTT. It yields the protein CASSSPVTGELFF. The complete variable domain, with remaining parts taken from reference TRBV7-2 and TRBJ2-2, reads GAGVSQSPSNKVTEKGKDVELRCDPISGHTALYWYRQSLGQGLEFLIYFQGNSAPDKSGLPSDRFSAERTGGSVSTLTIQRTQQEDSAVYLCASSSPVTGELFFGEGSRLTVL.

V usage is TRBV20-1 and J usage is TRBJ1-6; possible D gene TRBD1, 5 bases. This CDR3 comprises 14 residues. V lost 3 bases and J 3 bases, leaving 9 bases between the germline ends. Germline V CDR1 and CDR2: DFQATT, SNEGSKA (reference sequence). This CDR3 reads CSASRQFYNSPLHF. The CDR3 DNA reads TGCAGTGCTAGTCGACAGTTCTATAATTCACCCCTCCACTTT.

The chain uses TRBV27 and TRBJ1-2; TRBD1 aligns across 9 bases. Germline loops: CDR1 MNHEY, CDR2 SMNVEV (reference sequence). CDR3 length: 14 residues. Trimming took 2 bases from V and 8 from J; bases not matched to a gene: 6. CDR3 sequence reads: CASSLGGTGLGYTF. The CDR3 coding sequence is TGTGCCAGCAGTTTAGGCGGGACAGGGTTGGGCTACACCTTC.

The V call is TRBV12-5, the J call TRBJ2-2; maybe TRBD1 (6 bases). The V end lost 3 bases, the J end lost 3 bases, and 23 bases lay between the germline ends. Germline V gene lookup returns CDR1 LGHNT and CDR2 FRNRAP. The CDR3 is 19 amino acids. The CDR3 DNA reads as TGTGCTAGTGGTTTCTGGTCGACCCAGGGGCCAGGGTACACCGGGGAGCTGTTTTTT. Protein sequence: CASGFWSTQGPGYTGELFF.

The rearrangement uses TRBV13 and TRBJ2-7, with TRBD1 matching 8 bases. V lost 5 bases to trimming and J lost 0 bases; unmatched junction nucleotides: 6. The CDR3 is 15 residues long. CDR1 PRHDT and CDR2 FYEKMQ come from the germline V gene (reference sequence). The CDR3 sequence is CASSRHRGSSYEQYF. The DNA for the CDR3 is TGTGCCAGCAGCCGCCACAGGGGGAGCTCCTACGAGCAGTACTTC.